A selection of T cell receptor beta chains follows, all from one sample in a study of blood T cell repertoires in COVID-19. Clones were read by immunoSEQ multiplex PCR, and TCRdb kept only the in-frame ones, dropping some. Of roughly 150,000 clones detected, about 85% appear once; the ten largest clones hold around 5%. The sample was peripheral blood. The receptors derive from a woman aged 45-59 years with COVID-19, enrolled during active disease. The CDR3 runs from the conserved cysteine through the conserved F or W. The D gene is left open where the match is weak. Clone size is given for some rows only: seen once, a few or many times, or a class if the clone is expanded.

d_call	clone_size	v_call	cdr3_length	j_call	cdr3_aa	cdr3_nt
TRBD1	.	TRBV30	15	TRBJ2-7	CAWSSRDRGSYEQYF	TGTGCCTGGAGCTCCCGGGACAGGGGTTCCTACGAGCAGTACTTC
TRBD1	.	TRBV7-9	14	TRBJ2-5	CASSSDRGRETQYF	TGTGCCAGCAGCTCCGACAGGGGGCGGGAGACCCAGTACTTC
.	.	TRBV6-5	12	TRBJ1-2	CASMARDYGYTF	TGTGCCAGCATGGCGCGGGACTATGGCTACACCTTC
.	once	TRBV19	12	TRBJ1-2	CASLQGALGYTF	TGTGCCTCGCTACAAGGGGCGCTTGGCTACACCTTC
TRBD2	.	TRBV4-3	17	TRBJ2-5	CASSQDYGLVGLETQYF	TGCGCCAGCAGCCAAGATTATGGACTAGTGGGATTAGAGACCCAGTACTTC
.	.	TRBV4-1	15	TRBJ1-1	CASSQRRLQDDEAFF	TGCGCCAGCAGCCAACGACGGCTACAGGACGATGAAGCTTTCTTT
.	few	TRBV5-1	14	TRBJ1-1	CASSLAPVNTEAFF	TGCGCCAGCAGCTTGGCCCCGGTGAACACTGAAGCTTTCTTT
TRBD2	.	TRBV10-3	15	TRBJ2-5	CAIRATSGVQETQYF	TGTGCCATCAGGGCGACTAGCGGGGTCCAAGAGACCCAGTACTTC
.	.	TRBV18	16	TRBJ2-6	CASSQDSAGGANVLTF	TGTGCCAGCTCACAAGACAGCGCCGGTGGGGCCAACGTCCTGACTTTC
.	.	TRBV18	14	TRBJ1-1	CASSPQGTGTEAFF	TGTGCCAGCTCACCTCAGGGTACCGGCACTGAAGCTTTCTTT
TRBD1	.	TRBV28	15	TRBJ1-1	CASSLDRGRVTEAFF	TGTGCCAGCAGTTTAGACAGGGGGCGGGTCACTGAAGCTTTCTTT
TRBD2	.	TRBV19	15	TRBJ2-1	CASSLLAGGYNEQFF	TGTGCCAGTAGTTTGCTAGCGGGGGGATACAATGAGCAGTTCTTC